The following is a T cell receptor beta chain sequence with its context. Antigen unknown. Sequenced by immunoSEQ multiplex PCR; TCRdb stores in-frame clones only, minus some. The sample lists over 4,500 clones, under 85% seen once, with 15% to 20% in the top ten. This entry comes from a study of T cell repertoires in ileal Crohn's disease. General study results and limits: Clonality above 26.8% at surgery always came with endoscopic recurrence. Sorted CD8 T cells held more high-frequency clones than CD4.

Germline V gene data show CDR1 as KGHSH and CDR2 as LQKENI. The CDR3 is 13 amino acids. The germline V and J ends were trimmed by 6 bases and 2 bases, with 7 bases remaining between them. The source material was ileal tissue. This receptor was taken from an adult with Crohn's disease. The rearrangement links TRBV18 to TRBJ2-2, with no clear D. CDR3 sequence (DNA): TGTGCCAGCTCCCCAATAAACACCGGGGAGCTGTTTTTT. Protein product: CASSPINTGELFF.